This TCR beta chain emerged from a study of blood T cell repertoires in COVID-19. The authors' processing: Estimated nucleated cell counts came from reference gene primer amplification. The repertoire was sequenced with immunoSEQ multiplex PCR; TCRdb's copy has only in-frame clones and lacks some. For V, J and clone size, that table is used; D and trimming come from the DNA. The sample contains roughly 200,000 clones, around nine tenths of which appear only once. The CDR3 has 14 residues. The germline CDR1 and CDR2 sequences are SEHNR and FQNEAQ (reference sequence). V lost 5 bases, J lost 5 bases, and 15 bases lay in between.

Sequencing used peripheral blood. The rearrangement uses TRBV7-9 and TRBJ1-2; possible D gene TRBD1, 5 bases. This TCR came from a woman in her 40s who had recovered from COVID-19. The CDR3 DNA sequence: TGTGCCAGCAGCGTCCCTCAGGGTAAATATGGCTACACCTTC. It specifies CASSVPQGKYGYTF. Looking up the rest from reference TRBV7-9 and TRBJ1-2 gives the full variable domain: DTGVSQNPRHKITKRGQNVTFRCDPISEHNRLYWYRQTLGQGPEFLTYFQNEAQLEKSRLLSDRFSAERPKGSFSTLEIQRTEQGDSAMYLCASSVPQGKYGYTFGSGTRLTVV.